This T cell receptor (beta chain) was identified during a study of PD-1 blockade in mismatch repair-deficient tumors. Measured with immunoSEQ multiplex PCR; TCRdb has only the in-frame clones, and not every one. Among some 70,000 clones listed, approximately 78% were seen once. This CDR3 is 14 amino acids long. V dropped 3 bases and J dropped 4 bases, with 13 bases sitting between them. The germline V gene has CDR1 GTSNPN and CDR2 SVGIG (reference sequence). The receptor comes from an adult with mismatch repair-deficient cancer. The sequencing used peripheral blood, collected 2 weeks after starting pembrolizumab. This chain connects TRBV30 to TRBJ2-4, with D possibly TRBD1 on 5 matching bases. The CDR3 loop reads CAWRADSFKNIQYF. The DNA of the CDR3 is TGTGCCTGGAGAGCAGACAGTTTTAAAAACATTCAGTACTTC.